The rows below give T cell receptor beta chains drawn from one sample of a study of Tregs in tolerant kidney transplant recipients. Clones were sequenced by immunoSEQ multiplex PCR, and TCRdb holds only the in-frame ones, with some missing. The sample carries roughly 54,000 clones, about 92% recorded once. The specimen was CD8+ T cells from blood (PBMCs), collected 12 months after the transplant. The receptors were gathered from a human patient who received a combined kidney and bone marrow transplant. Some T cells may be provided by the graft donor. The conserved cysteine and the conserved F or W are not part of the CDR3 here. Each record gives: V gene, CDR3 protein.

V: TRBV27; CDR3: ASSLGQTEQY
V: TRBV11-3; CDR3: ASRGGTDYGYT
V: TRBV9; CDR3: ASSVDPEAEQY
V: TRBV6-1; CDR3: ASSESRAPNSPLH
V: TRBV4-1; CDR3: ASSLTGYNEQF
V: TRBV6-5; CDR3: ASSYQGNSGNTIY
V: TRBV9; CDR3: ASSTPGTGATGELF
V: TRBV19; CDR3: ASSIGSTEAF
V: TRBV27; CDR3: ASSFGREVPH
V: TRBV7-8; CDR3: ASSSGGGTEAF
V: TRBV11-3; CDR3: ASSLEAGSSYNSPLH
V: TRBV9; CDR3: ASSASRNNWQGNNEQF
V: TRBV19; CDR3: ASITGASNTEAF
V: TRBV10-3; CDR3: AISDERQGCT
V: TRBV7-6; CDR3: ASSLASPGVNTEAF
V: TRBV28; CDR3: ASSLEFDSAGELF
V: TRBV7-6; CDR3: ASSLGLNNEQF
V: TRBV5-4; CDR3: ASSLPSGQGYEQY
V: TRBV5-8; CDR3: ASSLYSGTEGEQY
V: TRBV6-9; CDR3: ASSSVQTYGKTYGYT
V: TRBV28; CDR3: ASSLGQRNSPLH
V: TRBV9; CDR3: ASSALQGSEQY
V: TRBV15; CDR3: ATSRDLSRGGEQY
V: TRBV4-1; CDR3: ASSQDSGGSGNTIY
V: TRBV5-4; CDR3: ASNSNSREQY
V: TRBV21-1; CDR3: ASAINLQGLAPYEQY
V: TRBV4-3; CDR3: ASSPRFPDNSPLH
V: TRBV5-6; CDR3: ASSPSPGLSATDTQY
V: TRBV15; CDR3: ATSRSRGDQPQH
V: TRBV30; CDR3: AWSTTSGPFEKLF
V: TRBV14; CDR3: ASSQAPGLAGYNEQF
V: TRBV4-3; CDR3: ASSPDRRVYGYT
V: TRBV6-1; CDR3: ASSEQPGIYEQY
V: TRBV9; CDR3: ASSVEGSYEQY
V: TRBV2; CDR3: ASNQFGELF
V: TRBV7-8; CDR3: ASTLGQGPYEQY
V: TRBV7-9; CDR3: ASSSMRTPRNTIY
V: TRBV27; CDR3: ASSSRTGVHGYT
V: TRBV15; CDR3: ATSRGYNDYEQY
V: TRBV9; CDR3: ASSPPDSYEQY
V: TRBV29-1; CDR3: SVAGQKGTNEKLF
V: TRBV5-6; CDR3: ASSGRRAGEQY
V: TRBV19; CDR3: ASSISDTNNEQF
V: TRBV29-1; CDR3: SVEEGLAGVYEQY
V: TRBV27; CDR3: ASSPGQISSYEQY
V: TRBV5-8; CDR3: ASPEGGTEAF
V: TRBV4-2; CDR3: ASSQEWPGLTSTDTQY
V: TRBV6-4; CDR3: ASREREPTDTQY
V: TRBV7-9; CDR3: ASTVDRNEQY
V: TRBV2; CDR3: ASGRQGAYSGANVLT
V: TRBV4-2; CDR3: ASSQGRAGVTYEQY
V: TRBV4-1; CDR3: ASSQGTGRSTYEQY